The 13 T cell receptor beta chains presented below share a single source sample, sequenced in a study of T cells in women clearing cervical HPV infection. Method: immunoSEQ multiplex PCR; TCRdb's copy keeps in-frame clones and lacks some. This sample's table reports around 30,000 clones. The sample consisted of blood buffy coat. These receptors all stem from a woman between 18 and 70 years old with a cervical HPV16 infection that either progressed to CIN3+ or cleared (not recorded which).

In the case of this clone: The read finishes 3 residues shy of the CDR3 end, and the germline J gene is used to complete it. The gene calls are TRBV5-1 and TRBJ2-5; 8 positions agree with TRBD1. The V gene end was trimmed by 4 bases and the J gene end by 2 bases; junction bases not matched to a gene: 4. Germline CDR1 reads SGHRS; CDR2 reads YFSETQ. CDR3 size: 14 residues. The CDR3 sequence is CASSPNRGQETQYF. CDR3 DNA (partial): TGCGCCAGCAGCCCGAACAGGGGGCAAGAGACC.

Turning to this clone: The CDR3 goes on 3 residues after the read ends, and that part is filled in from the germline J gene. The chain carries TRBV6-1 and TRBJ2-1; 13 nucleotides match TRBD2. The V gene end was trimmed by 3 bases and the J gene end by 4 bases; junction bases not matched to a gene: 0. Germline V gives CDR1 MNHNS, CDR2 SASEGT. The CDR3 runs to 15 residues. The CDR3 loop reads CASSEGLAGYNEQFF. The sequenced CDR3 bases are TGTGCCAGCAGTGAGGGACTAGCGGGGTACAATGAG.

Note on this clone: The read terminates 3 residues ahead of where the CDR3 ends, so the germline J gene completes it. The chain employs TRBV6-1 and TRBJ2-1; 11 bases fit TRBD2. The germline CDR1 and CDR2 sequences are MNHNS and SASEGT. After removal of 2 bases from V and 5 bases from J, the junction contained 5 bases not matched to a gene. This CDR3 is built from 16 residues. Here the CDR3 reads CASSESTSGGDNEQFF. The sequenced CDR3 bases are TGTGCCAGCAGTGAATCCACTAGCGGGGGCGACAATGAG.

The part of the CDR3 DNA that was read is TGCGCCAGCAGCTTACTAGCGGGGGGTCACAATGAG. Translating gives CASSLLAGGHNE. The whole CDR3 sequence reads CASSLLAGGHNEQFF. The chain is built from TRBV5-1 and TRBJ2-1; 12 bases are a match to TRBD2. The CDR3 is cut off 3 residues early in the read; its end comes from the germline J gene. Germline CDR1 SGHRS, CDR2 YFSETQ. The V segment lost 2 bases and the J segment 5 bases; nucleotides outside the gene matches: 2. The CDR3 extends over 15 amino acids.

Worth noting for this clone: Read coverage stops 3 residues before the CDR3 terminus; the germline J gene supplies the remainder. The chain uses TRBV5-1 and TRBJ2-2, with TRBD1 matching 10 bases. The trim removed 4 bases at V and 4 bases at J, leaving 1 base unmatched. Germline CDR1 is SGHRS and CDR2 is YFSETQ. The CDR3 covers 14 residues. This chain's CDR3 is CASSRDRGTGELFF. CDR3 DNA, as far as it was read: TGCGCCAGCAGCAGGGACAGGGGCACCGGGGAG.

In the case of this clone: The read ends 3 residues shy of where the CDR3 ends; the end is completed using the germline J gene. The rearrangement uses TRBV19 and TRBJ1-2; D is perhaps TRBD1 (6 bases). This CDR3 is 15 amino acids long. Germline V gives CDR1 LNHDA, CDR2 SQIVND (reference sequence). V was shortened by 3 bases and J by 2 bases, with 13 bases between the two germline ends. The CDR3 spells CASSITGHSNYGYTF. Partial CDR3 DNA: TGTGCCAGTAGTATTACAGGGCATTCCAACTATGGC.

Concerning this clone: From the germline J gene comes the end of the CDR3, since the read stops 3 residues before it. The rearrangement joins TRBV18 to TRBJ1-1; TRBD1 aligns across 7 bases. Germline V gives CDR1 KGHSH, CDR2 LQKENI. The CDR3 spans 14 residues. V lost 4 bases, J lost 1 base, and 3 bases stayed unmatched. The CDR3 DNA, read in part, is TGTGCCAGCTCACGTGACAGGGCGAACACTGAA. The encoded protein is CASSRDRANTE. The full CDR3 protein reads CASSRDRANTEAFF.

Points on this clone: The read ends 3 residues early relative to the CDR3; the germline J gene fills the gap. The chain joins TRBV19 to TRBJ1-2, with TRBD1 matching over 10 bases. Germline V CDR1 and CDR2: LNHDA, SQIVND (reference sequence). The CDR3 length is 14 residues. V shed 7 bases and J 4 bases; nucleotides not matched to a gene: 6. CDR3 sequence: CASTGDRGPYGYTF. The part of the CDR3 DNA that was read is TGTGCCAGTACGGGGGACAGGGGTCCCTATGGC.

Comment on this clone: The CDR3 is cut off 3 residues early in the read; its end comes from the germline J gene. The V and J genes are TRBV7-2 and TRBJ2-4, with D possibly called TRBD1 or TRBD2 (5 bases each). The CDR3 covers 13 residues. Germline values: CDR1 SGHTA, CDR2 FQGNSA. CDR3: CASSLALRGGQYF. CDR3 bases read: TGTGCCAGCAGCTTAGCTCTGAGGGGCGGT.

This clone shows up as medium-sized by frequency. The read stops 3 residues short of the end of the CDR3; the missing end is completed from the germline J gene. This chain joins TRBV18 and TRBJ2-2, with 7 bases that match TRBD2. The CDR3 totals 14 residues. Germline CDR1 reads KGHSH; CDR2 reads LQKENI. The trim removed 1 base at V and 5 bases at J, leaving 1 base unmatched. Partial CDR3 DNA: TGTGCCAGCTCACCACGCGGGGGAACCGGGGAG. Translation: CASSPRGGTGE. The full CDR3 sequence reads CASSPRGGTGELFF.

The sequenced CDR3 bases are TGCGCCAGCAGCTTTCCGGGGGGGAATGGC. This gives the protein CASSFPGGNG. The whole CDR3 sequence is CASSFPGGNGYTF. The V call is TRBV5-1, the J call TRBJ1-2; a weak D match, TRBD1 (5 bases). The read comes to an end 3 residues before the CDR3 does, leaving the germline J gene to fill in the end. The CDR3 spans 13 residues. The germline V gene has CDR1 SGHRS and CDR2 YFSETQ. V was trimmed by 2 bases and J by 6 bases, leaving 11 bases between them.

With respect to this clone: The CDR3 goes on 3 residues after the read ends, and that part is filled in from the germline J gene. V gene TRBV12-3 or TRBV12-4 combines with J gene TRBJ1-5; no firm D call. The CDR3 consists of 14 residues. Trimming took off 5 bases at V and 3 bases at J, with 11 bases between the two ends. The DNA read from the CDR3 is TGTGCCAGCAGTCTGACTCCCTCCAATCAGCCC. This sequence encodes CASSLTPSNQP. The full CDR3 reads CASSLTPSNQPQHF.

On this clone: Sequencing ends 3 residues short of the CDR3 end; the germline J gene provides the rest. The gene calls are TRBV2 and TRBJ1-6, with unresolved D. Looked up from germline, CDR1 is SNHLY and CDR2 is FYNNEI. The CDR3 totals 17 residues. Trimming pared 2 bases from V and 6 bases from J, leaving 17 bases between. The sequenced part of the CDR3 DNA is TGTGCCAGCAGTGAACGTCGAACAGCTGCTACTAATTCACCC. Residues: CASSERRTAATNSP. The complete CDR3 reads CASSERRTAATNSPLHF.